This TCR beta chain stems from a study of Graves' ophthalmopathy and Graves' hyperthyroidism (dated by TCRdb to between 2018 and 2020). At the level of the whole study: Peripheral blood was collected before any treatment was given, at the time of initial diagnosis. TCR beta repertoire signatures were used to distinguish Graves' ophthalmopathy from Graves' hyperthyroidism and to predict progression to ophthalmopathy. In total, 120 to 150 blood samples were TCR-sequenced: some 40 ophthalmopathy, approximately 75 hyperthyroidism and approximately 17 hyperthyroidism-to-ophthalmopathy patients. To explore V-J signatures distinguishing ophthalmopathy from hyperthyroidism, a discovery set of roughly 98 patients (roughly 45 ophthalmopathy, 57 stable hyperthyroidism) was enrolled. For independent validation, a separate cohort was made up of 18 to 20 hyperthyroidism patients plus 17 patients who later progressed from hyperthyroidism to ophthalmopathy. In roughly 6 hyperthyroidism patients, the T-cell repertoires found in thyroid tissue were compared with those found in blood. Once sampling was done, hyperthyroidism patients were given methimazole at a starting dose of 30 mg daily, while ophthalmopathy patients were given high-dose intravenous methylprednisolone. The 95 to 100 discovery patients were randomly divided into training and test sets at a 7:3 ratio.

Hyperthyroidism was defined as stable when no progression to ophthalmopathy occurred within 18 months of follow-up. Hyperthyroidism patients were newly diagnosed, were aged 18 to 65 years, and had a disease duration under 2 months. Patients were excluded if they had other autoimmune diseases, uncontrolled infections, pregnancy or lactation. Clinical symptoms, serum thyroxine, TRAb, thyroid ultrasound and orbital computed tomography were used for diagnosis. Ficoll-Paque density gradient centrifugation was used to isolate PBMCs from about 9.4 ml of fresh peripheral blood. Total RNA was extracted using Trizol reagent, and RNA quality was checked on an Agilent 2100 Bioanalyzer. What the work shows at the level of the full study, not this receptor alone: In cross-validation, the 13-signature model distinguished ophthalmopathy from stable hyperthyroidism with less than 90% sensitivity and 81.08% specificity, while in the test set the corresponding values were roughly 80% and 75%. Sample size was not statistically predetermined, and group allocation was not concealed from the investigators. In validation, the model predicted ophthalmopathy progression with more than 70% sensitivity and 72.22% specificity; 12 predicted patients were CT-confirmed with GO in a median of about 6.1 months. Most expanded thyroid clonotypes with frequency above 0.001 were also detected in blood, suggesting blood repertoires may reflect the thyroid immune response.

Many counts were recorded for this clonotype. Its antigen remains undetermined. No base quality values were provided; no much bigger clone lies one nucleotide off. Reading from cysteine to phenylalanine, the CDR3 counts 15 amino acids. The retained sequence is limited to the CDR3, 45 bases, with the frame set at the first base. A distance of 9 bases separates the germline ends of V and J, which lose 1 base and 0 bases respectively. CDR1 and CDR2 are drawn from the germline V gene: MNHEY, SVGAGI. TCR beta CDR3 regions were amplified from RNA transcripts for repertoire sequencing. The first round of RT-PCR was done with HTBI primers and the Qiagen OneStep RT-PCR kit, and was followed by a second round of multiplex PCR, then size selection and purification. Sequencing of the libraries was carried out on an Illumina HiSeq2000 in paired-end mode with 100 bp reads. Turning to the authors' computational methods: SOAPnuke was used to process the reads, removing any read that contained adapters or uncalled bases, had a mean Phred below 15, or lacked an exact match to the constant primer or identifier. COPE v1.2.5 was used to merge high-quality paired reads. Unique nucleotide sequences were defined as clonotypes and aligned to IMGT TRB V, D and J references using MiTCR v1.1. Only V-J combinations with frequency above 0.0001 were analysed, covering 98% to 99.2% of repertoires. A TCR clonal expansion and chaos score per V-J combination was defined as the ratio of F50 clonal expansion to chaos observed in the TCRdist matrix. Welch's t-statistics and random forest were used to narrow the features down to 10 to 15 V-J combinations, which were then fed into a naive Bayes classifier. Thyroid-blood repertoire similarity was quantified with the Morisita-Horn index. TCRdb handled the public reads itself, with Q25 trimming in fastp and clone calling in MiXCR, and kept productive beta chains. Under each unique CDR3 protein, matching rows form one entry showing the most common genes and DNA. For this entry, the V and J calls and clone size follow TCRdb and not the study's own pipeline. Counted in this sample were roughly 380,000 distinct CDR3 sequences; 15% to 17% of them appeared once. Around 7% of the sample comes from the top ten.

The receptor was isolated from a woman younger than 35 with stable Graves' hyperthyroidism. Donor details come from another sample of the same person, matched by shared clones. This sequence uses TRBV6-5 and TRBJ1-1; the D gene is not confidently resolved. The sequenced sample was peripheral blood. The nucleotide sequence is TGTGCCAGCAGTTACTTGGCCCTGATGAACACTGAAGCTTTCTTT. It translates to CASSYLALMNTEAFF.